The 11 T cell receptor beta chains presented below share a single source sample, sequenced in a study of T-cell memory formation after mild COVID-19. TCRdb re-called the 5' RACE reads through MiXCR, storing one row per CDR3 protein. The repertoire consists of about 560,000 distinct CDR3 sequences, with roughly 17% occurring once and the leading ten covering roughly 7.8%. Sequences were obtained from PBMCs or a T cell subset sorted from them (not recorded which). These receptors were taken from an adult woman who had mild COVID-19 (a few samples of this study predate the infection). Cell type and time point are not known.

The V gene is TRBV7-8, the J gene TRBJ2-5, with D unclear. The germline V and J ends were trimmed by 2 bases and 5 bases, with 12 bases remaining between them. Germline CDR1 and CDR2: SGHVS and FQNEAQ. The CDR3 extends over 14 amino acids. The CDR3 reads CASSLLIMWETQYF. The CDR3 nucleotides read TGTGCCAGCAGCTTACTTATAATGTGGGAGACCCAGTACTTC.

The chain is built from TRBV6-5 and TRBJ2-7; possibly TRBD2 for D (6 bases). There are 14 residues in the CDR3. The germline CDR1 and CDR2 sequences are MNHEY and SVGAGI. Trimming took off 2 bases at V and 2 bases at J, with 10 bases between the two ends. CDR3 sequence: CASSYARGPYEQYF. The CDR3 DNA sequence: TGTGCCAGCAGTTACGCGCGGGGCCCCTACGAGCAGTACTTC.

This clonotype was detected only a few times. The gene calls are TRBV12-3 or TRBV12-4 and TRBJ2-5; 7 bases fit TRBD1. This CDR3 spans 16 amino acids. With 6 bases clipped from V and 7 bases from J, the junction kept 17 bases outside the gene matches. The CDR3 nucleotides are TGTGCCAGCAGCCAAACCCCACCACGGGACAGTTGGACCCAGTACTTC. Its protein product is CASSQTPPRDSWTQYF.

The chain's CDR3 is CSASKRGFTDTQYF. The CDR3 DNA is TGCAGTGCTAGTAAGCGGGGGTTCACAGATACGCAGTATTTT. The chain links TRBV20-1 to TRBJ2-3, with TRBD2 matching over 8 bases. The germline V gene has CDR1 DFQATT and CDR2 SNEGSKA (reference sequence). CDR3 size: 14 residues. V lost 3 bases to trimming and J lost 2 bases; unmatched junction nucleotides: 4.

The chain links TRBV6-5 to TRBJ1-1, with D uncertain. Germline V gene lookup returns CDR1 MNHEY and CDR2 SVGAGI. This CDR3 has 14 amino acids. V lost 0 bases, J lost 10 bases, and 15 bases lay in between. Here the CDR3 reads CASSYSSRSVGAFF. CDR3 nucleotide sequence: TGTGCCAGCAGTTACTCGAGCAGGTCGGTGGGAGCTTTCTTT.

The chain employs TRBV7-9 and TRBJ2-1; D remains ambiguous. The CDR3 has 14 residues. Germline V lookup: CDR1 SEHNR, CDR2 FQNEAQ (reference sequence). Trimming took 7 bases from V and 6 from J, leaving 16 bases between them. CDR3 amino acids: CASNSTGVFNEQFF. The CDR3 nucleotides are TGTGCCAGCAATAGCACTGGCGTTTTCAATGAGCAGTTCTTC.

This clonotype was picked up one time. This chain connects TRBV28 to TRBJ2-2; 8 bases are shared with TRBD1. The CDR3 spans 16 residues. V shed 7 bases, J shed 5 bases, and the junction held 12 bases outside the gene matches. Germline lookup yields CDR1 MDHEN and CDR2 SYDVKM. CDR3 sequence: CASTVLVGTGTGELFF. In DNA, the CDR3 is TGTGCCAGCACCGTCCTAGTGGGGACAGGAACCGGGGAGCTGTTTTTT.

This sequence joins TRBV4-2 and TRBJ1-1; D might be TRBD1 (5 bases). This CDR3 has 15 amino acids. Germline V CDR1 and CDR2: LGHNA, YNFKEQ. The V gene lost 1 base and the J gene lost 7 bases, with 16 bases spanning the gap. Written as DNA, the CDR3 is TGTGCCAGCAGCCAAGGATTGGGCAGGGCTGATGAAGCTTTCTTT. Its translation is CASSQGLGRADEAFF.

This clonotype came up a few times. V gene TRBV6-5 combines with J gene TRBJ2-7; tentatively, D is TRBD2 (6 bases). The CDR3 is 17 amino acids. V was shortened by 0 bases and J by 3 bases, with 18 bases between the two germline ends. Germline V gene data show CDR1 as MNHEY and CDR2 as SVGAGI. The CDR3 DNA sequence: TGTGCCAGCAGTTACTCGTATGCTGGCGGGAAGAACTACGAGCAGTACTTC. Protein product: CASSYSYAGGKNYEQYF.

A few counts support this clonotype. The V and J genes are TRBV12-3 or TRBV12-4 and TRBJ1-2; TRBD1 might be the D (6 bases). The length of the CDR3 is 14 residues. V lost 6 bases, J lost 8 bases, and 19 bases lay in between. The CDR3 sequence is CASSPTGGSGGYTF. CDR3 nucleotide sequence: TGTGCCAGCAGCCCCACGGGGGGCTCGGGGGGCTACACCTTC.

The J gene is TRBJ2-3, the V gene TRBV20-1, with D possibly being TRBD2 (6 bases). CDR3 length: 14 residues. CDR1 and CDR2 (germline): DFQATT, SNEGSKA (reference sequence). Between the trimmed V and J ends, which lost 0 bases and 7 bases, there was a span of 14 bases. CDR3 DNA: TGCAGTGCTAGAGAAGCGGGCAGGTACAATACGCAGTATTTT. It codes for CSAREAGRYNTQYF.